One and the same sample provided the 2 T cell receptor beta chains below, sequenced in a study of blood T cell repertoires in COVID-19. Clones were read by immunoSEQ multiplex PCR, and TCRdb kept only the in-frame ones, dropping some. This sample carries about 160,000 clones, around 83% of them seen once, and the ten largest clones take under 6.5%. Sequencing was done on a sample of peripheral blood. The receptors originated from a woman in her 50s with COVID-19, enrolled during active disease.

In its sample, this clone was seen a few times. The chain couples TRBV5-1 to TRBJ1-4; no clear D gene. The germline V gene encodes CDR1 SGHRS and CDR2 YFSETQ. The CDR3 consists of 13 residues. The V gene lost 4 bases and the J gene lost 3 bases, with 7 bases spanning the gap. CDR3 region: CASSLGANEKLFF. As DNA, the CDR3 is TGCGCCAGCAGCCTCGGGGCTAATGAAAAACTGTTTTTT.

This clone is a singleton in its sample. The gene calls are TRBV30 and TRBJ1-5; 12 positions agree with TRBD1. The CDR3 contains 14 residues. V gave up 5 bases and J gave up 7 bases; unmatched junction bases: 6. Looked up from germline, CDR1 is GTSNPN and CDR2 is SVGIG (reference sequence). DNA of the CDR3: TGTGCCTGGGGGACAGGGGGCTCGGGACAGCCCCAGCATTTT. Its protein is CAWGTGGSGQPQHF.